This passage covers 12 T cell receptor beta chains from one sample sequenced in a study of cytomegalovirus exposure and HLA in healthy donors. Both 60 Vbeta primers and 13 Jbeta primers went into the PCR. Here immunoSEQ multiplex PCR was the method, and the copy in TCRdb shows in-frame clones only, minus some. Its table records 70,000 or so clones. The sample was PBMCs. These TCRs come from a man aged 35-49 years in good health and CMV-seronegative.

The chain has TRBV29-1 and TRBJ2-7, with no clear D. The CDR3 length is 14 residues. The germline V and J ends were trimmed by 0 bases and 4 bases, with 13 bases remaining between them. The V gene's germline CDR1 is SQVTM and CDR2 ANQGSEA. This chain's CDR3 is CSVEEAGSRYEQYF. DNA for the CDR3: TGCAGCGTTGAAGAGGCAGGTTCCCGTTACGAGCAGTACTTC.

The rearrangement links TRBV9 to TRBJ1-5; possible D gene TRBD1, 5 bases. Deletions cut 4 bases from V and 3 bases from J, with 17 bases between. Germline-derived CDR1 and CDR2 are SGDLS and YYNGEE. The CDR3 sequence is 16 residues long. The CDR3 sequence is CASSLKGGEPNQPQHF. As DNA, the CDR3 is TGTGCCAGCAGCCTAAAGGGAGGGGAACCCAATCAGCCCCAGCATTTT.

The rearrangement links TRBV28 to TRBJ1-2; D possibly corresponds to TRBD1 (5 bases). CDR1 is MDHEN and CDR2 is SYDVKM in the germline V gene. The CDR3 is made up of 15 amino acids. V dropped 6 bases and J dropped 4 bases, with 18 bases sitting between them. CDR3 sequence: CASRGLGGISYGYTF. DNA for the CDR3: TGTGCCAGCAGGGGCCTCGGGGGTATTTCCTATGGCTACACCTTC.

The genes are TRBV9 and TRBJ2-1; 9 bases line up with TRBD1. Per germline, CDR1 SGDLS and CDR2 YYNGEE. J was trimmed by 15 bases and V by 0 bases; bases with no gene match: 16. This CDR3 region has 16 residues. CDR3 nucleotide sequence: TGTGCCAGCAGCGTAGGTCCGAGACAGGGGGAATCAGTTCTGTTCTTC. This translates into CASSVGPRQGESVLFF.

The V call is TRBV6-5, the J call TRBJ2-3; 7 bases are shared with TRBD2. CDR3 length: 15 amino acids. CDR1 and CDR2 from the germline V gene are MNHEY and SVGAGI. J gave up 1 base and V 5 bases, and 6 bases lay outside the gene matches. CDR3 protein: CASSRQRGGTDTQYF. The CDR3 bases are TGTGCCAGCAGTAGACAGCGGGGTGGCACAGATACGCAGTATTTT.

CDR3 bases: TGTGCCAGCAGCGCCTCAACAGGGGGTGGGAGCAATCAGCCCCAGCATTTT. Protein sequence: CASSASTGGGSNQPQHF. The chain combines TRBV9 with TRBJ1-5; TRBD1 matches at 8 bases. The germline V gene encodes CDR1 SGDLS and CDR2 YYNGEE. The CDR3 sequence is 17 residues long. V lost 3 bases, J lost 1 base, and 9 bases stayed unmatched.

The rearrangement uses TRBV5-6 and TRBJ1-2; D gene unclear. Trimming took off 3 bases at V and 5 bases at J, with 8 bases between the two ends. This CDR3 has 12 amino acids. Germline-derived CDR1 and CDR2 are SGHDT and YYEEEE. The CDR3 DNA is TGTGCCAGCAGCTCTTACGAGTATGGCTACACCTTC. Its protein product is CASSSYEYGYTF.

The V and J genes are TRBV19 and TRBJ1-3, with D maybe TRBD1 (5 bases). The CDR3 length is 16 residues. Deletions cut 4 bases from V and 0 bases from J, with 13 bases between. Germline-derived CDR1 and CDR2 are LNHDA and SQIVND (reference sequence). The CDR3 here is CASSRGLTNSGNTIYF. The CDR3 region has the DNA TGTGCCAGTAGTAGGGGACTGACCAACTCTGGAAACACCATATATTTT.

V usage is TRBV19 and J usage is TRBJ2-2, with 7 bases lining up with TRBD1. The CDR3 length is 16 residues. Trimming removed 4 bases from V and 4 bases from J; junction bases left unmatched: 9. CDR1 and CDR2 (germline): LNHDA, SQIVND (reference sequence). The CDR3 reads CASSRKGTAITGELFF. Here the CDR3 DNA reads TGTGCCAGTAGTAGAAAGGGGACAGCGATCACCGGGGAGCTGTTTTTT.

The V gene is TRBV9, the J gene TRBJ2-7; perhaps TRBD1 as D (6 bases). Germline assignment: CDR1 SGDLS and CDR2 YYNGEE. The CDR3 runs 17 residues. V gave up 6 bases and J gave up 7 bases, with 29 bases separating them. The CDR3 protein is CASTPNSNRALIGEQYF. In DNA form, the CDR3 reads TGTGCCAGCACCCCGAACTCCAACAGGGCACTGATCGGTGAGCAGTACTTC.

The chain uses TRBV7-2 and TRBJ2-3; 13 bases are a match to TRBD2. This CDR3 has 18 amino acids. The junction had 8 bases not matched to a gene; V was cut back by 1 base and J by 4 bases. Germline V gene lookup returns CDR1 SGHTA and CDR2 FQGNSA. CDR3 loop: CASSLGLGTSGIADTQYF. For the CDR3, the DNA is TGTGCCAGCAGCTTAGGTTTAGGGACTAGCGGGATTGCAGATACGCAGTATTTT.

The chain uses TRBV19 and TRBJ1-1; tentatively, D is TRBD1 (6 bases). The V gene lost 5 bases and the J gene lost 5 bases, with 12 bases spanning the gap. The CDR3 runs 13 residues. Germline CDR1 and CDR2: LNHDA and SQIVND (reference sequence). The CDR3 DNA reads TGTGCCAGTAGTTTTTTGGGGGCGACTGAAGCTTTCTTT. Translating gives CASSFLGATEAFF.